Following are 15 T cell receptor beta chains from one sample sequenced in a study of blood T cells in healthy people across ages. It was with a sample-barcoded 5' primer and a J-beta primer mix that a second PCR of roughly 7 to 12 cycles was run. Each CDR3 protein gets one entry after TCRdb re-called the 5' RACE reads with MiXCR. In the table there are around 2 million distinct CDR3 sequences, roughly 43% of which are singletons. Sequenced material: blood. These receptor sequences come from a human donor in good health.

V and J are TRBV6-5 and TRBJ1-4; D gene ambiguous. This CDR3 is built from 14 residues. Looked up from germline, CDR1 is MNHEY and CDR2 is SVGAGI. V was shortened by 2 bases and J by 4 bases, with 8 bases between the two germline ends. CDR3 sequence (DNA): TGTGCCAGCAGTTACGTTGAGGGTAATGAAAAACTGTTTTTT. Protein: CASSYVEGNEKLFF.

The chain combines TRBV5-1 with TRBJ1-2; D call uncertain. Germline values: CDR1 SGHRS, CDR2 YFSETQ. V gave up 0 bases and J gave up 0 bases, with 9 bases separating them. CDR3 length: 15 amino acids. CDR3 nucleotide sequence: TGCGCCAGCAGCTTGGCAGTGGGGACTAACTATGGCTACACCTTC. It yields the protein CASSLAVGTNYGYTF.

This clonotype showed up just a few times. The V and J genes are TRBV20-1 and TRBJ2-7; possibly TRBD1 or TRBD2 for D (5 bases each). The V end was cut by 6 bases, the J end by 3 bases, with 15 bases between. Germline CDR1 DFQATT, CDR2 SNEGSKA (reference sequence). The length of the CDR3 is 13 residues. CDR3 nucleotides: TGCAGTGCCAACCGGGGCCTTGTCTACGAGCAGTACTTC. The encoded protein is CSANRGLVYEQYF.

CDR3 sequence (DNA): TGTGCCAGCAGCTGGAGACAGGGGACTAATGAAAAACTGTTTTTT. Its translation is CASSWRQGTNEKLFF. This chain uses TRBV7-2 with TRBJ1-4, with 8 positions matching TRBD1. V lost 4 bases and J lost 2; bases outside the gene matches: 3. Germline values: CDR1 SGHTA, CDR2 FQGNSA. CDR3 length equals 15 residues.

The CDR3 protein is CASSQGLAGASSYNEQFF. The DNA of the CDR3 is TGTGCCAGCAGTCAGGGACTAGCGGGGGCTAGCTCCTACAATGAGCAGTTCTTC. The chain has TRBV6-5 and TRBJ2-1, with TRBD2 matching 14 bases. In germline, CDR1 is MNHEY, CDR2 SVGAGI. Unmatched junction bases numbered 6, after V lost 5 bases and J lost 0 bases. This CDR3 contains 18 residues.

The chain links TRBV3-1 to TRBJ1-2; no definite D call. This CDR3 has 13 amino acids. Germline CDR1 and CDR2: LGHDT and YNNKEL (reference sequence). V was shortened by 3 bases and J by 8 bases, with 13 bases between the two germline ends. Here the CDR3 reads CASSHPMGYGYTF. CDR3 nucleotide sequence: TGTGCCAGCAGCCACCCGATGGGGTACGGCTACACCTTC. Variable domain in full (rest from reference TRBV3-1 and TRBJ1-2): DTAVSQTPKYLVTQMGNDKSIKCEQNLGHDTMYWYKQDSKKFLKIMFSYNNKELIINETVPNRFSPKSPDKAHLNLHINSLELGDSAVYFCASSHPMGYGYTFGSGTRLTVV.

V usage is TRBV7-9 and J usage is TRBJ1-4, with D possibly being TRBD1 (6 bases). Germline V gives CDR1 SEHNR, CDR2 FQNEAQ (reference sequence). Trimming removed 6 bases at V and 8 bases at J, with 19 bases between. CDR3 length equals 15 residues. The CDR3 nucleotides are TGTGCCAGCAGTATCATGGGGGCTTTGGACGAAAAACTGTTTTTT. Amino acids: CASSIMGALDEKLFF. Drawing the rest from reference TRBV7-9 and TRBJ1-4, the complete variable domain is DTGVSQNPRHKITKRGQNVTFRCDPISEHNRLYWYRQTLGQGPEFLTYFQNEAQLEKSRLLSDRFSAERPKGSFSTLEIQRTEQGDSAMYLCASSIMGALDEKLFFGSGTQLSVL.

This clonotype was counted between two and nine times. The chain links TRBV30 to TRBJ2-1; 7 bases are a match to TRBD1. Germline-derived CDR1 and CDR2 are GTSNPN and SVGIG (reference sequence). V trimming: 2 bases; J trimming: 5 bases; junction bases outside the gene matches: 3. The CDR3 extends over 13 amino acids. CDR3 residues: CAWSRDRNNEQFF. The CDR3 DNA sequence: TGTGCCTGGAGTAGGGACAGAAACAATGAGCAGTTCTTC.

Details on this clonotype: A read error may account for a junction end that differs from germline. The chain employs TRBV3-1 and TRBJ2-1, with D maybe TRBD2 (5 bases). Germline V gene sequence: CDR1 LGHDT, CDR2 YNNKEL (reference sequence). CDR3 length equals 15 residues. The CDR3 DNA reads TGTGCCAGCAACCAAGATCCGGGGTTAAACAATGAGCAGTTCTTC. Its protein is CASNQDPGLNNEQFF.

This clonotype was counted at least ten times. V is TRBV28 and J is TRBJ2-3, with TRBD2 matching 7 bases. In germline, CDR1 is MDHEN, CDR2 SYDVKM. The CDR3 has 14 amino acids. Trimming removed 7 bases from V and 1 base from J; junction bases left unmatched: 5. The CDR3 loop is CASIQGLGTDTQYF. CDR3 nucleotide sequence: TGTGCCAGCATTCAAGGACTAGGCACAGATACGCAGTATTTT.

The CDR3, as DNA: TGTGCCAGCAGCTCCCCGTCCGGTTCCCTCTATGGCTACACCTTC. It translates to CASSSPSGSLYGYTF. The V gene is TRBV7-2, the J gene TRBJ1-2, with D unclear. The V gene's germline CDR1 is SGHTA and CDR2 FQGNSA. V lost 4 bases to trimming and J lost 4 bases, with 16 bases between them. The CDR3 is 15 residues long.

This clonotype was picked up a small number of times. CDR3 sequence: CASRGQGFSYEQYF. The CDR3 region has the DNA TGTGCCAGCAGGGGACAGGGTTTTTCCTACGAGCAGTACTTC. The chain uses TRBV27 and TRBJ2-7; 9 bases agree with TRBD1. Germline CDR1 and CDR2: MNHEY and SMNVEV (reference sequence). The CDR3 extends over 14 amino acids. Germline trimming cut 6 bases from V and 1 base from J; bases unmatched to any gene: 4.

The CDR3 coding sequence is TGCAGCGTGGGGAGGTCCTATGGCTACACCTTC. Amino acid sequence: CSVGRSYGYTF. The V gene is TRBV29-1, the J gene TRBJ1-2; D gene unclear. Trimming took off 6 bases at V and 4 bases at J, with 9 bases between the two ends. The CDR3 is 11 amino acids. Germline V gene sequence: CDR1 SQVTM, CDR2 ANQGSEA.

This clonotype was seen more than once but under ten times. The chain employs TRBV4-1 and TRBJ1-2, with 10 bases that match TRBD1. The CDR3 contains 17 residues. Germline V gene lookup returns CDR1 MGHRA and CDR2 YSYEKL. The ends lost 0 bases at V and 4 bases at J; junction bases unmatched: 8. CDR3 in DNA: TGCGCCAGCAGCCAAGAAATCGGGACAGGGGTTGTCTATGGCTACACCTTC. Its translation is CASSQEIGTGVVYGYTF.

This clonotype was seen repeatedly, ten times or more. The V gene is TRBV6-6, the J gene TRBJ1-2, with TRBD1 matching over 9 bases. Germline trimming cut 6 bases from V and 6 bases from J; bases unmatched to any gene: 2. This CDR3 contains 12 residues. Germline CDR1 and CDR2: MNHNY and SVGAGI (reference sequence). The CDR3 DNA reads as TGTGCCAGCAGCCGACAGGGGGATGGCTACACCTTC. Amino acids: CASSRQGDGYTF.